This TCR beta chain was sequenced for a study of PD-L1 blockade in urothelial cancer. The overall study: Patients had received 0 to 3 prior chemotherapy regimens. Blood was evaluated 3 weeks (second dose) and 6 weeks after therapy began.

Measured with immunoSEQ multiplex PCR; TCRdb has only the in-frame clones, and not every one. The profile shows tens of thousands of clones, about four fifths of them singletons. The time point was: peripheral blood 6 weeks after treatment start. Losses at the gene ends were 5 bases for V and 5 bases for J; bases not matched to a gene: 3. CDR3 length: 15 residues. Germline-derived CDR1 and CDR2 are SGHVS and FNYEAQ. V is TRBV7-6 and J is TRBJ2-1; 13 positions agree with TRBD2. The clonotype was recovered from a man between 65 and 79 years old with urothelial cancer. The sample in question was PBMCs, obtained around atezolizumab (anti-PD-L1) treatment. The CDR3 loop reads CASSPGLAGNNEQFF. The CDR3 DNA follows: TGTGCCAGCAGCCCGGGACTAGCGGGAAACAATGAGCAGTTCTTC.